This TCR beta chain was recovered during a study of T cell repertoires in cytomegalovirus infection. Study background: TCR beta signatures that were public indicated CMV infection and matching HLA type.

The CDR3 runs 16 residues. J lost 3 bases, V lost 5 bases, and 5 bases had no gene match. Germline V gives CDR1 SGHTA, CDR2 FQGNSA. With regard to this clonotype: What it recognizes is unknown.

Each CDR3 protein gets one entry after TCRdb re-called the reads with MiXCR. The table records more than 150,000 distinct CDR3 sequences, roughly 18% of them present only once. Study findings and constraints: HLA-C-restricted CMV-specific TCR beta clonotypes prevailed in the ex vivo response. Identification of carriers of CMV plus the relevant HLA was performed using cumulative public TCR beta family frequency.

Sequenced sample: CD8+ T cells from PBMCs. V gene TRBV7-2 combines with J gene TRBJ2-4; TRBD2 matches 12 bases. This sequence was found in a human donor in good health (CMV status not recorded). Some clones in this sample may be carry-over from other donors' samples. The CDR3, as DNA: TGTGCCAGCAGCCCTCTAGCGGGGGGGGTCAAAAACATTCAGTACTTC. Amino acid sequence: CASSPLAGGVKNIQYF.